The rows below give T cell receptor beta chains drawn from one sample of a study of shared clonotypes between healthy human individuals. Profiling relied on immunoSEQ multiplex PCR, and the TCRdb table lists in-frame clones only, not all of them. The sample contains 2 million to 2.5 million clones, 80% to 95% of which appear only once. Sequencing was performed on naive CD4+ T cells from PBMCs. The receptors shown here come from a man aged 18 to 30 in good health. Some clones in this sample may be carry-over from other donors' samples. Each CDR3 is given with its conserved first and last residue. The D gene is left open where the match is weak. Rows may omit the clone size; those that give it use once, few, many or a size class.

v_gene: TRBV4-1
abundance: NA
d_gene: NA
j_gene: TRBJ2-7
CDR3nt: TGCGCCAGCAGCCAAGCGAGCACCTGGCAGACCTACGAGCAGTACTTC
CDR3aa: CASSQASTWQTYEQYF

v_gene: TRBV5-4
abundance: NA
d_gene: NA
j_gene: TRBJ1-2
CDR3nt: TGTGCCAGCAGCCCAGCACAACAGGGATCTGGCTACACCTTC
CDR3aa: CASSPAQQGSGYTF

v_gene: TRBV7-3
abundance: once
d_gene: NA
j_gene: TRBJ2-7
CDR3nt: TGTGCCAGCAGCCCGGGGTGGGCCTACGAGCAGTACTTC
CDR3aa: CASSPGWAYEQYF

v_gene: TRBV15
abundance: NA
d_gene: NA
j_gene: TRBJ1-1
CDR3nt: TGTGCCACCAGCAGAACAGCAAACACTGAAGCTTTCTTT
CDR3aa: CATSRTANTEAFF

v_gene: TRBV11-3
abundance: once
d_gene: NA
j_gene: TRBJ2-7
CDR3nt: TGTGCCAGCAGCCGGGCCCTCGGCGAGCAGTACTTC
CDR3aa: CASSRALGEQYF

v_gene: TRBV9
abundance: NA
d_gene: NA
j_gene: TRBJ1-2
CDR3nt: TGTGCCAGCAGCGTAGGTGGCGTTAACTATGGCTACACCTTC
CDR3aa: CASSVGGVNYGYTF

v_gene: TRBV6-1
abundance: NA
d_gene: NA
j_gene: TRBJ2-5
CDR3nt: TGTGCCGCGGCTTGGGGCCAAGAGACCCAGTACTTC
CDR3aa: CAAAWGQETQYF

v_gene: TRBV5-1
abundance: NA
d_gene: TRBD2
j_gene: TRBJ2-5
CDR3nt: TGCGCCAGCAGCTTGGTGCGGGGGTCACAAGAGACCCAGTACTTC
CDR3aa: CASSLVRGSQETQYF

v_gene: TRBV28
abundance: NA
d_gene: TRBD2
j_gene: TRBJ2-7
CDR3nt: TGTGCCAGCAGTACCCCTAGCGGGGCGTACTACGAGCAGTACTTC
CDR3aa: CASSTPSGAYYEQYF

v_gene: TRBV27
abundance: once
d_gene: TRBD1
j_gene: TRBJ2-6
CDR3nt: TGTGCCAGCACCTACAAACCTCCGGGACAGGGGATAATCTCTGGGGCCAACGTCCTGACTTTC
CDR3aa: CASTYKPPGQGIISGANVLTF

v_gene: TRBV29-1
abundance: NA
d_gene: NA
j_gene: TRBJ1-1
CDR3nt: TGCAGCGTTTCGGCGAACACTGAAGCTTTCTTT
CDR3aa: CSVSANTEAFF

v_gene: TRBV29-1
abundance: NA
d_gene: NA
j_gene: TRBJ1-1
CDR3nt: TGCAGCGTTGAATGGGGGGCCGCTGAAGCTTTCTTT
CDR3aa: CSVEWGAAEAFF

v_gene: TRBV6-5
abundance: NA
d_gene: NA
j_gene: TRBJ2-2
CDR3nt: TGTGCCAGCAGACAGGGTACCGGCGGGGAGCTGTTTTTT
CDR3aa: CASRQGTGGELFF

v_gene: TRBV9
abundance: few
d_gene: NA
j_gene: TRBJ1-1
CDR3nt: TGTGCCAGCAGCGTAGTGGAGTCGGACACTGAAGCTTTCTTT
CDR3aa: CASSVVESDTEAFF

v_gene: TRBV27
abundance: NA
d_gene: NA
j_gene: TRBJ2-1
CDR3nt: TGTGCCAGCAAGGGTACGACCCGCCAGGGTGACGAGCAGTTCTTC
CDR3aa: CASKGTTRQGDEQFF

v_gene: TRBV2
abundance: NA
d_gene: TRBD1
j_gene: TRBJ2-5
CDR3nt: TGTGCCAGCAGGGGGCTGGGACAGGGGCAAGAGACCCAGTACTTC
CDR3aa: CASRGLGQGQETQYF

v_gene: TRBV29-1
abundance: few
d_gene: NA
j_gene: TRBJ1-1
CDR3nt: TGCAGCGTTGGGAGAGGAGACACTGAAGCTTTCTTT
CDR3aa: CSVGRGDTEAFF

v_gene: TRBV2
abundance: NA
d_gene: NA
j_gene: TRBJ2-7
CDR3nt: TGTGCCAGCTACCGGGATACTACCTACGAGCAGTACTTC
CDR3aa: CASYRDTTYEQYF

v_gene: TRBV5-6
abundance: NA
d_gene: NA
j_gene: TRBJ1-1
CDR3nt: TGTGCCAGCAGCTTTTTCACCGGGACGATTGAAGCTTTCTTT
CDR3aa: CASSFFTGTIEAFF

v_gene: TRBV4-2
abundance: NA
d_gene: TRBD1
j_gene: TRBJ2-3
CDR3nt: TGTGCCAGCAGCCGTAAGGACAGGTATAGCACAGATACGCAGTATTTT
CDR3aa: CASSRKDRYSTDTQYF

v_gene: TRBV5-1
abundance: once
d_gene: TRBD2
j_gene: TRBJ2-2
CDR3nt: TGCGCCAGCAGCCCGGATGGGAGGGCCGCCGGGGAGCTGTTTTTT
CDR3aa: CASSPDGRAAGELFF

v_gene: TRBV6-5
abundance: NA
d_gene: NA
j_gene: TRBJ2-1
CDR3nt: TGTGCCAGCAGCTACAGATTCAATGAGCAGTTCTTC
CDR3aa: CASSYRFNEQFF

v_gene: TRBV7-3
abundance: NA
d_gene: NA
j_gene: TRBJ1-5
CDR3nt: TGTGCCAGCAGTAAAAGTACGAATCAGCCCCAGCATTTT
CDR3aa: CASSKSTNQPQHF

v_gene: TRBV11-2
abundance: NA
d_gene: NA
j_gene: TRBJ2-7
CDR3nt: TGTGCCAGCAGCTTAATTCGGGGGTCAATTTCCTACGAGCAGTACTTC
CDR3aa: CASSLIRGSISYEQYF

v_gene: TRBV7-3
abundance: NA
d_gene: NA
j_gene: TRBJ2-1
CDR3nt: TGTGCCAGCAGCTTAACTGCCCAGTACAATGAGCAGTTCTTC
CDR3aa: CASSLTAQYNEQFF

v_gene: TRBV28
abundance: NA
d_gene: NA
j_gene: TRBJ2-3
CDR3nt: TGTGCCAGCAGTTTCCGGGGAGATACGCAGTATTTT
CDR3aa: CASSFRGDTQYF

v_gene: TRBV27
abundance: few
d_gene: TRBD1
j_gene: TRBJ1-5
CDR3nt: TGTGCCAGCAGTGCAAGGACAGGGGCTAGGCCCCAGCATTTT
CDR3aa: CASSARTGARPQHF

v_gene: TRBV6-5
abundance: NA
d_gene: TRBD2
j_gene: TRBJ2-5
CDR3nt: TGTGCCAGCAGTTACTCTATGTGGCTAGCGGAAGAGACCCAGTACTTC
CDR3aa: CASSYSMWLAEETQYF

v_gene: TRBV7-8
abundance: NA
d_gene: TRBD2
j_gene: TRBJ2-5
CDR3nt: TGTGCCAGCAGCTCGGGACTAGCGGGAGGGCCTGGGGAGACCCAGTACTTC
CDR3aa: CASSSGLAGGPGETQYF

v_gene: TRBV4-2
abundance: NA
d_gene: NA
j_gene: TRBJ2-7
CDR3nt: TGTGCCAGCAGCTACGAGGGGGGGCAGTCCTACGAGCAGTACTTC
CDR3aa: CASSYEGGQSYEQYF

v_gene: TRBV7-2
abundance: NA
d_gene: TRBD1
j_gene: TRBJ2-2
CDR3nt: TGTGCCAGCAGCTCACGGACAGGGGGGACCGGGGAGCTGTTTTTT
CDR3aa: CASSSRTGGTGELFF

v_gene: TRBV9
abundance: NA
d_gene: NA
j_gene: TRBJ2-1
CDR3nt: TGTGCCAGCAGCGTAGCTGAGGGAAGCGGCTCCTACAATGAGCAGTTCTTC
CDR3aa: CASSVAEGSGSYNEQFF

v_gene: TRBV28
abundance: NA
d_gene: TRBD2
j_gene: TRBJ2-7
CDR3nt: TGTGCCAGCAGCCTAGCGGGAGTTGGTTACGAGCAGTACTTC
CDR3aa: CASSLAGVGYEQYF

v_gene: TRBV7-9
abundance: NA
d_gene: TRBD1
j_gene: TRBJ2-5
CDR3nt: TGTGCCAGCAGCTTAAACTCCCCGACAGGGGGAGGGGAGACCCAGTACTTC
CDR3aa: CASSLNSPTGGGETQYF

v_gene: TRBV10-3
abundance: NA
d_gene: NA
j_gene: TRBJ1-1
CDR3nt: TGTGCCATCTGGGAGGAGCCGAACACTGAAGCTTTCTTT
CDR3aa: CAIWEEPNTEAFF

v_gene: TRBV28
abundance: NA
d_gene: NA
j_gene: TRBJ2-1
CDR3nt: TGTGCCAGCAGCCATAAGGTCGGGCCCCTCAACTACAATGAGCAGTTCTTC
CDR3aa: CASSHKVGPLNYNEQFF

v_gene: TRBV5-1
abundance: once
d_gene: TRBD1
j_gene: TRBJ2-2
CDR3nt: TGCGCCAGCAGCCCGGGACAGGGAGGCACCGGGGAGCTGTTTTTT
CDR3aa: CASSPGQGGTGELFF

v_gene: TRBV5-1
abundance: NA
d_gene: NA
j_gene: TRBJ1-1
CDR3nt: TGCGCCAGCCGCTTGTTCCCCGGGATGAACACTGAAGCTTTCTTT
CDR3aa: CASRLFPGMNTEAFF

v_gene: TRBV4-2
abundance: NA
d_gene: TRBD1
j_gene: TRBJ2-5
CDR3nt: TGTGCCAGCAGCCAAGATTTGGACAGGGAGACCCAGTACTTC
CDR3aa: CASSQDLDRETQYF

v_gene: TRBV7-8
abundance: NA
d_gene: TRBD1
j_gene: TRBJ2-3
CDR3nt: TGTGCCAGCAGCTTGACAGGGGGCGGCACAGATACGCAGTATTTT
CDR3aa: CASSLTGGGTDTQYF

v_gene: TRBV11-2
abundance: NA
d_gene: NA
j_gene: TRBJ1-5
CDR3nt: TGTGCCAGCAGCCGATGGAATCAGCCCCAGCATTTT
CDR3aa: CASSRWNQPQHF

v_gene: TRBV2
abundance: NA
d_gene: NA
j_gene: TRBJ2-3
CDR3nt: TGTGCCAGCAGTGAAACCCTATCTGTTGGGGGGACGCAGTATTTT
CDR3aa: CASSETLSVGGTQYF

v_gene: TRBV19
abundance: NA
d_gene: NA
j_gene: TRBJ1-1
CDR3nt: TGTGCCAGTAGTATAGACAGGGGACAGAACACTGAAGCTTTCTTT
CDR3aa: CASSIDRGQNTEAFF

v_gene: TRBV6-5
abundance: NA
d_gene: NA
j_gene: TRBJ2-3
CDR3nt: TGTGCCACCTCGGACCGCACAGATACGCAGTATTTT
CDR3aa: CATSDRTDTQYF

v_gene: TRBV5-1
abundance: NA
d_gene: NA
j_gene: TRBJ1-1
CDR3nt: TGCGCCAGCAGCTCGTCGCAGACAGGGAACACTGAAGCTTTCTTT
CDR3aa: CASSSSQTGNTEAFF

v_gene: TRBV18
abundance: few
d_gene: TRBD1
j_gene: TRBJ2-5
CDR3nt: TGTGCCAGCTCACCGACAGGGCAAGAGACCCAGTACTTC
CDR3aa: CASSPTGQETQYF

v_gene: TRBV30
abundance: few
d_gene: NA
j_gene: TRBJ1-1
CDR3nt: TGTGCCTGGGGAAGGGGGACGACTGAAGCTTTCTTT
CDR3aa: CAWGRGTTEAFF

v_gene: TRBV29-1
abundance: NA
d_gene: TRBD1
j_gene: TRBJ2-5
CDR3nt: TGCAGCGTGAGGGACAGCCTACCGGAGCAGTACTTC
CDR3aa: CSVRDSLPEQYF

v_gene: TRBV5-1
abundance: few
d_gene: NA
j_gene: TRBJ1-3
CDR3nt: TGCGCCAGCAGCTTGACAGGCTCTGGAAACACCATATATTTT
CDR3aa: CASSLTGSGNTIYF

v_gene: TRBV5-1
abundance: NA
d_gene: NA
j_gene: TRBJ1-5
CDR3nt: TGCGCCAGCAGAAGGGAGCCCACAAGCAATCAGCCCCAGCATTTT
CDR3aa: CASRREPTSNQPQHF

v_gene: TRBV2
abundance: NA
d_gene: TRBD1
j_gene: TRBJ2-2
CDR3nt: TGTGCCAGCAGAGGGACAGCCGCGAACACCGGGGAGCTGTTTTTT
CDR3aa: CASRGTAANTGELFF

v_gene: TRBV4-3
abundance: NA
d_gene: NA
j_gene: TRBJ2-1
CDR3nt: TGCGCCAGCAGCCTTTGGACACGAGAGCAGTTCTTC
CDR3aa: CASSLWTREQFF